This paragraph covers one TCR beta chain sequence. Its matching antigen is unknown. PCR amplification relied on 60 Vbeta primers (plus 13 Jbeta primers). Generated by immunoSEQ multiplex PCR, the TCRdb table keeps only in-frame clones and is missing some. Of 170,000 or so clones detected, around three quarters appear once; the ten largest clones hold 1%. This record belongs to a study of cytomegalovirus exposure and HLA in healthy donors. Study-wide points: Researchers reported from a later analysis that most CMV-associated TCR beta chains appeared HLA-restricted.

Germline loops: CDR1 LNHDA, CDR2 SQIVND (reference sequence). V was trimmed by 7 bases and J by 1 base, leaving 17 bases between them. The CDR3 loop spans 16 amino acids. The sequencing input was PBMCs. The chain couples TRBV19 to TRBJ1-5; D remains unclear. The sequence was obtained from a woman aged 45-65 years in good health and CMV-seropositive. CDR3: CASKSIRAGSNQPQHF. The CDR3 DNA is TGTGCCAGTAAATCCATTAGGGCGGGGAGCAATCAGCCCCAGCATTTT.